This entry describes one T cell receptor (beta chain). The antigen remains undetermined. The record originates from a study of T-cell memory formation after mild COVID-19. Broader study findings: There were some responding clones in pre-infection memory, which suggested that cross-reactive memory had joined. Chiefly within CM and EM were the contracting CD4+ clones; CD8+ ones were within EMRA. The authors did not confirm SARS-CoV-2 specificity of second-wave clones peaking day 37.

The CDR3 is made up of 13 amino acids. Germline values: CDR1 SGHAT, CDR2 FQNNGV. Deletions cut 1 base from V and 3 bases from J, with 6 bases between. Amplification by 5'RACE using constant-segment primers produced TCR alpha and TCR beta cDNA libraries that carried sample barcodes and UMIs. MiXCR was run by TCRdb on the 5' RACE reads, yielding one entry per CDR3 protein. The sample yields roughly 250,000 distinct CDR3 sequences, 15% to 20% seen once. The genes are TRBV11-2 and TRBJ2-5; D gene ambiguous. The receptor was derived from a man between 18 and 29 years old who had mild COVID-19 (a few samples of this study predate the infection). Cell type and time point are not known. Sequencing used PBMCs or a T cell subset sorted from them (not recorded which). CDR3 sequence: CASSLGPEETQYF. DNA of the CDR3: TGTGCCAGCAGCTTAGGGCCAGAAGAGACCCAGTACTTC.